This T cell receptor beta chain was captured in a study of T cell responses to AZD1222 COVID-19 vaccine. Germline V gives CDR1 SGHVS, CDR2 FQNEAQ. CDR3 size: 13 residues. V trimming: 5 bases; J trimming: 3 bases; junction bases outside the gene matches: 4. Points on this clone: Its target is not known.

Study observations and caveats: Clonal diversity was possibly underestimated, and white British individuals and females predominated among donors. Among spike-specific TCRs, nearly half reportedly target unmutated variant regions.

Clones were sequenced by immunoSEQ multiplex PCR, and TCRdb holds only the in-frame ones, with some missing. The sample lists 110,000 to 150,000 clones, 80% to 90% occurring once. The gene calls are TRBV7-8 and TRBJ2-7; 7 positions match TRBD1. The sequence was collected from an adult in good health. The sample consisted of peripheral blood, taken on day 0 of AZD1222 vaccination. The CDR3 DNA reads TGTGCCAGCAGCAACCGACAGGGCTACGAGCAGTACTTC. Encoded protein: CASSNRQGYEQYF. The complete variable domain, with remaining parts taken from reference TRBV7-8 and TRBJ2-7, reads GAGVSQSPRYKVAKRGQDVALRCDPISGHVSLFWYQQALGQGPEFLTYFQNEAQLDKSGLPSDRFFAERPEGSVSTLKIQRTQQEDSAVYLCASSNRQGYEQYFGPGTRLTVT.